This entry describes one TCR beta chain. Its antigen is still unknown. Sequencing was performed with immunoSEQ multiplex PCR; in TCRdb, only in-frame clones are kept and a portion is missing. The sample consists of over 10,000 clones, roughly 69% of them appearing once. PBMCs were not maintained or expanded in culture before analysis. The CDR3 length is 13 residues. J was trimmed by 4 bases and V by 10 bases; bases with no gene match: 9. In germline, CDR1 is SGHNT, CDR2 YYREEE (reference sequence). This specimen belongs to a study of neoadjuvant anti-PD-1 for oral cavity cancer. As for the study in general: Non-progressing patients received a fourth nivolumab dose near day 43, then surgery on days 50-56. Study-level results: With a few patients per group, TCR findings need larger cohorts.

Sequenced here: PBMCs, sampled before nivolumab (anti-PD-1) treatment. The genes are TRBV5-4 and TRBJ2-3, with TRBD1 matching 7 bases. This clonotype originated in a person aged 35 to 85 with oral cavity squamous cell carcinoma. The CDR3 reads CAAQGERPDTQYF. DNA for the CDR3: TGTGCCGCCCAGGGGGAGCGCCCAGATACGCAGTATTTT.